The 13 T cell receptor beta chains given below trace back to one sample, sequenced in a study of shared clonotypes between healthy human individuals. Measured with immunoSEQ multiplex PCR; TCRdb has only the in-frame clones, and not every one. This table has 780,000 or so clones, roughly two thirds appearing once. Specimen: memory CD4+ T cells sorted from blood. Subset here: CD45RA-negative fraction. The receptors derive from a woman aged 25 to 39 in good health.

The chain is built from TRBV6-5 and TRBJ1-3; D gene unclear. This CDR3 comprises 16 residues. Per the germline V gene, CDR1 is MNHEY and CDR2 is SVGAGI. The V gene lost 2 bases and the J gene lost 0 bases, with 11 bases spanning the gap. Written as DNA, the CDR3 is TGTGCCAGCAGTTACGGGGAAATCGGCTCTGGAAACACCATATATTTT. Translated, it gives CASSYGEIGSGNTIYF.

The genes are TRBV7-2 and TRBJ2-4; D possibly corresponds to TRBD2 (6 bases). This CDR3 has 14 residues. Germline V gene lookup returns CDR1 SGHTA and CDR2 FQGNSA. Trimming took off 5 bases at V and 7 bases at J, with 15 bases between the two ends. The DNA for the CDR3 is TGTGCCAGCAGCGGGGGGACGGACGCCAACATTCAGTACTTC. Translated, it gives CASSGGTDANIQYF.

This chain links TRBV18 with TRBJ2-7; 7 nucleotides agree with TRBD1. The V and J ends lost 3 bases and 7 bases, in that order; junction bases with no gene match: 6. CDR1 and CDR2 (germline): KGHSH, LQKENI. The CDR3 runs 13 residues. In DNA form, the CDR3 reads TGTGCCAGCTCACCCGGGACAGACGGGGAGCAGTACTTC. It codes for CASSPGTDGEQYF. Combining the CDR3 with reference TRBV18 and TRBJ2-7 gives the whole variable domain NAGVMQNPRHLVRRRGQEARLRCSPMKGHSHVYWYRQLPEEGLKFMVYLQKENIIDESGMPKERFSAEFPKEGPSILRIQQVVRGDSAAYFCASSPGTDGEQYFGPGTRLTVT.

In its sample, this clone was seen a few times. This chain links TRBV19 with TRBJ1-5; D is ambiguous. The V gene lost 7 bases and the J gene lost 7 bases, with 20 bases spanning the gap. Germline CDR1 LNHDA, CDR2 SQIVND (reference sequence). There are 15 residues in the CDR3. In DNA form, the CDR3 reads TGTGCCAGTAAGTCAGCTGGACCCCAAAAGCAGCCCCAGCATTTT. Its protein product is CASKSAGPQKQPQHF.

For this clone: This sample also contains other DNA sequences that code for the same CDR3. The rearrangement links TRBV5-1 to TRBJ1-1, with D maybe TRBD1 (6 bases). Trimming cost V 4 bases and J 4 bases, with 14 bases left between them. The CDR3 covers 14 residues. Germline CDR1 is SGHRS and CDR2 is YFSETQ. The CDR3 DNA reads TGCGCCAGCAGCCCTGGACAGCCCTTCACTGAAGCTTTCTTT. Its translation is CASSPGQPFTEAFF.

The chain employs TRBV5-1 and TRBJ2-7; the D gene could be TRBD1 or TRBD2 (6 bases each). V shed 0 bases and J shed 2 bases, with 12 bases lying between them. The CDR3 has 15 residues. Germline values: CDR1 SGHRS, CDR2 YFSETQ. CDR3 sequence (DNA): TGCGCCAGCAGCTTGGCCAAGGGGGGAACCTACGAGCAGTACTTC. Translated: CASSLAKGGTYEQYF.

The chain has TRBV6-6 and TRBJ1-1; TRBD1 might be the D (6 bases). V was trimmed by 0 bases and J by 5 bases, leaving 13 bases between them. The germline gives CDR1 MNHNY, CDR2 SVGAGI (reference sequence). The CDR3 extends over 15 amino acids. The CDR3 DNA sequence: TGTGCCAGCAGTTACTCAGCGGAAGGGGGGACTGAAGCTTTCTTT. Amino acid sequence: CASSYSAEGGTEAFF.

The rearrangement uses TRBV28 and TRBJ1-1; no reliable D call. This CDR3 region has 12 residues. Germline-derived CDR1 and CDR2 are MDHEN and SYDVKM. The V end was cut by 4 bases, the J end by 7 bases, with 10 bases between. CDR3 sequence: CASSSTTLEAFF. CDR3 DNA sequence: TGTGCCAGCAGTTCGACAACCCTTGAAGCTTTCTTT.

The chain employs TRBV5-1 and TRBJ1-4, with D uncertain. The CDR3 sequence is 14 residues long. Germline CDR1 is SGHRS and CDR2 is YFSETQ. V gave up 4 bases and J gave up 5 bases, with 12 bases separating them. CDR3 loop: CASSPGAWNEKLFF. The CDR3 DNA is TGCGCCAGCAGCCCCGGAGCTTGGAATGAAAAACTGTTTTTT.

This clone was counted a single time. The chain uses TRBV4-1 and TRBJ1-1; D is possibly TRBD1 (6 bases). The CDR3 loop spans 14 amino acids. CDR1 and CDR2 (germline): MGHRA, YSYEKL. Trimming took off 5 bases at V and 1 base at J, with 11 bases between the two ends. CDR3: CASSARGQNTEAFF. CDR3 DNA: TGCGCCAGCAGCGCACGGGGACAGAACACTGAAGCTTTCTTT.

V and J are TRBV29-1 and TRBJ2-5; TRBD2 matches at 11 bases. The last part of the DNA fits TRBJ2-7 better; the J call may be wrong. Germline V gene sequence: CDR1 SQVTM, CDR2 ANQGSEA. This CDR3 is 14 amino acids long. CDR3 nucleotide sequence: TGCAGCGTTGTATTAGCGGGAGGGCCCCACGAGCAGTACTTC. As protein: CSVVLAGGPHEQYF.

The chain is built from TRBV2 and TRBJ2-2; no clear D. The germline V gene encodes CDR1 SNHLY and CDR2 FYNNEI. V lost 6 bases and J 1 base, leaving 15 bases between the germline ends. This CDR3 is 16 amino acids long. The CDR3 bases are TGTGCCAGCAGCCTTTGGACGGTCCTGAACACCGGGGAGCTGTTTTTT. It specifies CASSLWTVLNTGELFF.

This clone was seen a single time. V usage is TRBV7-4 and J usage is TRBJ2-1; D is undetermined. Trimming shortened V by 1 base and J by 5 bases, and 9 bases separated the two germline ends. The CDR3 runs 14 residues. CDR1 and CDR2 from the germline V gene are SGHVT and SQSDAQ. Written as DNA, the CDR3 is TGTGCCAGCAGCTTAGGCGTTGGGCACAATGAGCAGTTCTTC. This gives the protein CASSLGVGHNEQFF.